This T cell receptor beta chain was identified during a study of cytomegalovirus exposure and HLA in healthy donors. Study-level findings and limits: Cytomegalovirus status was reportedly diagnosed by the classifier with high sensitivity and specificity.

This clone was seen only once. What it binds is unknown. The germline V gene has CDR1 SGHTA and CDR2 FQGTGA. Germline trimming cut 5 bases from V and 5 bases from J; bases unmatched to any gene: 9. This CDR3 has 15 residues. The PCR contained 60 Vbeta and 13 Jbeta primers. Authors' data handling: Later analysis identified 80 million to 90 million unique TCR beta chains, 8.5 million to 13 million shared. The data were produced by immunoSEQ multiplex PCR, yet TCRdb's version contains in-frame clones alone and is incomplete. V and J calls and clone size are copied from that table; D and trimming were computed from the DNA. In the table there are roughly 190,000 clones, around 75% of which are singletons.

This receptor was taken from a woman aged 30 to 39 in good health and CMV-seronegative. Sequencing input: PBMCs. V gene TRBV7-3 combines with J gene TRBJ2-3, with 8 bases matching TRBD2. CDR3 region: CASSPTGGGVDTQYF. The CDR3, as DNA: TGTGCCAGCAGCCCAACGGGGGGGGGCGTAGATACGCAGTATTTT.